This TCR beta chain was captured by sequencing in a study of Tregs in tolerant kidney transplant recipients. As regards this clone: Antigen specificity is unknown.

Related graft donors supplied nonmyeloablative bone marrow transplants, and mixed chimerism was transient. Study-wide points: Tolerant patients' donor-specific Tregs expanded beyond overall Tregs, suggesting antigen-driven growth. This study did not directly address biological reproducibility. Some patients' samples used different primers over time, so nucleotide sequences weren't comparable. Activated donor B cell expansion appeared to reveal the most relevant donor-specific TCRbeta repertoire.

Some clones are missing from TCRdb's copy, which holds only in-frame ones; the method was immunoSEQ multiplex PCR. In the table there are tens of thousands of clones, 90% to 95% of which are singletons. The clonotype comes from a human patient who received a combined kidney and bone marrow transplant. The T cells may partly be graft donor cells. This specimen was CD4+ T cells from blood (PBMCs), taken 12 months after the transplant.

The CDR3 region is CASSHDRGYYGYTF. CDR3 DNA sequence: TGTGCCAGCAGCCATGACCGAGGGTACTATGGCTACACCTTC. V is TRBV7-2 and J is TRBJ1-2; D is unclear. This CDR3 is built from 14 residues. Trimming left V 5 bases short and J 3 bases short, with 13 bases between. Germline V gene lookup returns CDR1 SGHTA and CDR2 FQGNSA. Using reference TRBV7-2 and TRBJ1-2 for the parts outside the CDR3, the full variable domain is GAGVSQSPSNKVTEKGKDVELRCDPISGHTALYWYRQSLGQGLEFLIYFQGNSAPDKSGLPSDRFSAERTGGSVSTLTIQRTQQEDSAVYLCASSHDRGYYGYTFGSGTRLTVV.